This T cell receptor (beta chain) was identified during a study of T cells in localized non-small cell lung cancer. Study findings and constraints: Uninvolved adjacent lung showed higher T cell clonality than tumor. Out of the top 100 tumor clones, a median roughly 52 were seen in adjacent lung.

Assay: immunoSEQ multiplex PCR; the TCRdb copy retains only in-frame clones and omits some. The table shows 25,000 to 30,000 clones, with 65% to 85% occurring only once. Of note for this clone: What it binds is not known.

The origin of this receptor is a man aged 40-75 years with stage III lung adenocarcinoma. The material was peripheral blood mononuclear cells, obtained before any cancer treatment.

The CDR3 nucleotides are TGTGCCAGCAGTTTAACGGGGCGGCGAGAGCAGTTCTTC. It yields the protein CASSLTGRREQFF. The chain employs TRBV28 and TRBJ2-1; D possibly uses TRBD1 or TRBD2 (5 bases each). The ends were cut back, 2 bases at V and 10 bases at J, with 12 bases in the middle. CDR3 length equals 13 residues. Germline V gene sequence: CDR1 MDHEN, CDR2 SYDVKM.